The rows below give T cell receptor beta chains drawn from one sample of a study of graft-versus-host responses after intestinal transplantation. The antigens of these receptors remain unknown. Libraries were prepared by immunoSEQ multiplex PCR; TCRdb keeps only in-frame clonotypes and omits some of them. The data contain around 50,000 clones, 70% to 85% of them seen just once; the ten biggest clones take up 0.35% to 0.55%. The sample consisted of unstimulated CD4+ T cells sorted from spleen or lymph node cells, taken before transplant. Receptors were obtained from a human donor who was the organ donor for an intestinal transplant. Both conserved end residues are part of each CDR3. Fields, in order: J gene, clone size, D gene, V gene, CDR3 protein, CDR3 DNA. The D gene is left open where the match is weak. Expanded clones get a size class; other rows say once, few or many, or leave the size out.

TRBJ2-7	few	TRBD2	TRBV6-5	CASSPWDYTYEQYF	TGTGCCAGCAGCCCCTGGGACTACACCTACGAGCAGTACTTC
TRBJ2-2	-	-	TRBV5-1	CASSLNPHTGELFF	TGCGCCAGCAGCTTGAACCCTCACACCGGGGAGCTGTTTTTT
TRBJ2-7	-	-	TRBV6-7	CASSPTPFRARSGKYEQYF	TGTGCCAGCAGCCCTACCCCATTCCGGGCAAGGTCTGGGAAGTACGAGCAGTACTTC
TRBJ1-2	once	TRBD1	TRBV11-2	CASSSDRGGYGYTF	TGTGCCAGCAGCTCCGACAGGGGGGGCTATGGCTACACCTTC
TRBJ2-1	-	TRBD1	TRBV5-4	CASTLTGALNEQFF	TGTGCCAGCACACTGACAGGGGCTCTCAATGAGCAGTTCTTC
TRBJ2-1	-	-	TRBV9	CASSVRGNGEQFF	TGTGCCAGCAGCGTACGAGGGAATGGTGAGCAGTTCTTC
TRBJ1-3	-	-	TRBV5-6	CASNQQGAGNTIYF	TGTGCCAGCAACCAACAGGGCGCTGGAAACACCATATATTTT
TRBJ2-3	-	-	TRBV5-1	CASSLGLAITDTQYF	TGCGCCAGCAGCTTGGGGCTAGCGATCACAGATACGCAGTATTTT
TRBJ1-2	-	-	TRBV19	CASSTYRRDPNYGYTF	TGTGCCAGTAGTACGTACCGAAGGGACCCTAACTATGGCTACACCTTC
TRBJ2-3	once	TRBD1	TRBV11-2	CASSLEGRTGGPLSTDTQYF	TGTGCCAGCAGCTTAGAGGGTCGGACAGGGGGCCCCCTTAGCACAGATACGCAGTATTTT
TRBJ2-1	-	TRBD2	TRBV5-5	CASSLEGLAGGEQFF	TGTGCCAGCAGCTTGGAAGGACTAGCGGGAGGCGAGCAGTTCTTC
TRBJ2-3	-	TRBD2	TRBV7-6	CASSLGLAGTDTQYF	TGTGCCAGCAGCTTAGGACTAGCGGGCACAGATACGCAGTATTTT
TRBJ2-3	-	TRBD2	TRBV4-2	CASSQEGLADSSTDTQYF	TGTGCCAGCAGCCAAGAGGGACTAGCGGACTCTAGCACAGATACGCAGTATTTT
TRBJ2-1	-	TRBD2	TRBV4-1	CASSQDFGLANNEQFF	TGCGCCAGCAGCCAAGATTTCGGACTAGCAAACAATGAGCAGTTCTTC
TRBJ2-5	-	TRBD2	TRBV30	CAWSGSGGYQETQYF	TGTGCCTGGAGCGGGAGCGGGGGGTACCAAGAGACCCAGTACTTC
TRBJ2-2	-	TRBD2	TRBV14	CASTLSLAGANTGELFF	TGTGCCAGCACCCTCTCACTAGCGGGGGCCAACACCGGGGAGCTGTTTTTT
TRBJ1-5	-	-	TRBV4-3	CASRSSVPSNQPQHF	TGCGCCAGCAGGTCCAGTGTGCCTAGCAATCAGCCCCAGCATTTT
TRBJ1-3	-	-	TRBV4-3	CASSQDSGPGNTIYF	TGCGCCAGCAGCCAAGATTCGGGGCCTGGAAACACCATATATTTT
TRBJ2-7	few	-	TRBV27	CASRAPRGRGYEQYF	TGTGCCAGCAGGGCGCCCAGGGGAAGGGGTTACGAGCAGTACTTC
TRBJ1-2	-	-	TRBV9	CASSVDPERYGYTF	TGTGCCAGCAGCGTAGATCCAGAGCGCTATGGCTACACCTTC
TRBJ1-2	once	-	TRBV19	CASSIVHGGPYYGYTF	TGTGCCAGTAGTATAGTCCACGGGGGCCCCTACTATGGCTACACCTTC
TRBJ1-2	few	-	TRBV25-1	CASSESGHFYGYTF	TGTGCCAGCAGTGAATCGGGACACTTCTATGGCTACACCTTC
TRBJ1-5	few	TRBD1	TRBV4-1	CASSQDGQGEQPQHF	TGCGCCAGCAGCCAAGATGGACAGGGTGAACAGCCCCAGCATTTT
TRBJ2-1	-	-	TRBV19	CASSPREIVYNEQFF	TGTGCCAGTAGTCCCCGGGAGATAGTCTACAATGAGCAGTTCTTC